This is a list of T cell receptor beta chains from one sample in a study of identical twins. TCRdb used MiXCR to reprocess the 5' RACE reads, holding one entry per CDR3 protein. The sample holds roughly 770,000 distinct CDR3 sequences, roughly 18% seen once. The same data also contributed to another study, on T cells expressing NK-cell markers.

Sequencing input: PBMCs. The receptors derive from a woman between 18 and 30 years old in good health. Both conserved end residues are part of each CDR3. Each record gives: V gene, D gene, J gene, clone size, CDR3 protein, CDR3 DNA. A D gene is named only where the DNA matches it firmly. Clone size is given for some rows only: seen once, a few or many times, or a class if the clone is expanded.

>TRBV12-3/TRBV12-4|TRBD2|TRBJ2-1|few
CASRSASGSYNEQFF
TGTGCCAGCAGATCCGCTAGCGGGAGTTACAATGAGCAGTTCTTC
>TRBV5-1|-|TRBJ1-5|few
CASSVSGGGQPQHF
TGCGCCAGCAGCGTGTCGGGCGGCGGGCAGCCCCAGCATTTT
>TRBV10-3|TRBD2|TRBJ2-3|-
CAIRKLAGGTDTQYF
TGTGCCATCAGAAAACTAGCGGGAGGGACAGATACGCAGTATTTT
>TRBV12-3/TRBV12-4|-|TRBJ2-5|-
CASSGWGSQETQYF
TGTGCCTCCAGTGGATGGGGCTCCCAAGAGACCCAGTACTTC
>TRBV5-5|-|TRBJ1-2|many
CASGAGTTNYGYTF
TGTGCCAGCGGCGCAGGGACAACTAACTATGGCTACACCTTC
>TRBV18|TRBD1|TRBJ2-3|few
CASSQNRQGWSDTQYF
TGTGCCAGCTCACAAAACCGACAGGGTTGGTCAGATACGCAGTATTTT
>TRBV27|-|TRBJ1-1|-
CASRQNLNTEAFF
TGTGCCAGCAGACAGAATCTGAACACTGAAGCTTTCTTT
>TRBV4-1|TRBD1|TRBJ2-7|few
CASSRLGTADTTYEQYF
TGCGCCAGCAGCCGGCTGGGGACAGCCGATACTACCTACGAGCAGTACTTC
>TRBV5-6|-|TRBJ1-1|many
CASSFGQMNTEAFF
TGTGCCAGCAGCTTCGGCCAGATGAACACTGAAGCTTTCTTT
>TRBV12-3/TRBV12-4|-|TRBJ2-3|-
CASSRTYADTQYF
TGTGCCAGCAGCCGAACGTACGCGGATACGCAGTATTTT
>TRBV28|TRBD2|TRBJ2-3|few
CASGPTSGGADTQYF
TGTGCCAGCGGACCAACTAGCGGGGGGGCAGATACGCAGTATTTT
>TRBV29-1|TRBD2|TRBJ2-7|-
CSVAPYKAGGYEQYF
TGCAGCGTTGCACCCTATAAGGCGGGGGGCTACGAGCAGTACTTC
>TRBV12-3/TRBV12-4|-|TRBJ2-3|-
CASSNGGRDTQYF
TGTGCCAGCAGCAACGGGGGTAGAGATACGCAGTATTTT
>TRBV6-1|-|TRBJ2-2|-
CASSEVGGTGELFF
TGTGCCAGCAGTGAAGTGGGTGGGACCGGGGAGCTGTTTTTT
>TRBV20-1|-|TRBJ2-3|few
CSRGSSSLGTDTQYF
TGCAGTCGAGGGTCTAGCAGTCTGGGCACAGATACGCAGTATTTT
>TRBV20-1|-|TRBJ2-3|once
CSARRVLGDTQYF
TGCAGTGCTAGAAGGGTCTTGGGAGATACGCAGTATTTT
>TRBV29-1|-|TRBJ1-1|-
CSVLSRNTEAFF
TGCAGCGTTCTTAGCAGGAACACTGAAGCTTTCTTT
>TRBV6-5|-|TRBJ2-4|-
CASSYDSTPGNIQYF
TGTGCCAGCAGTTATGACAGCACCCCCGGAAACATTCAGTACTTC
>TRBV9|TRBD1|TRBJ2-7|-
CASSVVGTELQYEQYF
TGTGCCAGCAGCGTAGTTGGGACAGAGCTACAATACGAGCAGTACTTC
>TRBV7-9|-|TRBJ2-3|few
CASSSPETGGTDTQYF
TGTGCCAGCAGCTCGCCCGAGACGGGGGGCACAGATACGCAGTATTTT